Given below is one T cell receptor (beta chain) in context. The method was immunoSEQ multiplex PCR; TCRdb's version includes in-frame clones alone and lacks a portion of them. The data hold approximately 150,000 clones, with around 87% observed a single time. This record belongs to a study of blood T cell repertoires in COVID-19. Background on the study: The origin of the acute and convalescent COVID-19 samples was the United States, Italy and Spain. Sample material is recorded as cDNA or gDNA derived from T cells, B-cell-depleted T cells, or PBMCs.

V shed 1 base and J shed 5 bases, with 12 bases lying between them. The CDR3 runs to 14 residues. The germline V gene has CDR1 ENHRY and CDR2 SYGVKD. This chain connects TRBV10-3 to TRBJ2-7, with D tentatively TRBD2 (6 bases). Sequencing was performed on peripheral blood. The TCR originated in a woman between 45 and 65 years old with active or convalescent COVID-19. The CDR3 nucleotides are TGTGCCATCAGTGAGTTTCGGGAGATAGACGAGCAGTACTTC. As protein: CAISEFREIDEQYF.